This TCR beta chain was found in a study of human T cells and chemical hapten exposure. Whole-study findings and limits: TCRs at high frequency, those above 1 in 1000, did not change with DPC sensitization.

This clonotype was seen more than once but under ten times. Its antigen is unknown. As to time point: pre-sensitization, week 0. Treatment: therapeutic diphenylcyclopropenone sensitization with weekly scalp DPC. A single record per CDR3 protein comes from TCRdb applying MiXCR to the RACE reads. Counted here are 180,000 or so distinct CDR3 sequences, 30% occurring once; the ten biggest clones make up just under 3%. This CDR3 contains 16 residues. Germline V gives CDR1 SQVTM, CDR2 ANQGSEA. Trimming at V came to 4 bases and at J to 2 bases, leaving 12 bases not matched to a gene. Sequencing was performed on whole blood, taken in connection with sensitization to the hapten diphenylcyclopropenone (DPC). The chain is built from TRBV29-1 and TRBJ2-3; 7 nucleotides agree with TRBD2. This clonotype originated in a woman aged 25 to 45 with alopecia areata. Some clones in this sample may be carry-over from other donors' samples. The CDR3, as DNA: TGCAGCGTTGGGGGGATAGCGGGTCAAAACACAGATACGCAGTATTTT. Its protein product is CSVGGIAGQNTDTQYF.